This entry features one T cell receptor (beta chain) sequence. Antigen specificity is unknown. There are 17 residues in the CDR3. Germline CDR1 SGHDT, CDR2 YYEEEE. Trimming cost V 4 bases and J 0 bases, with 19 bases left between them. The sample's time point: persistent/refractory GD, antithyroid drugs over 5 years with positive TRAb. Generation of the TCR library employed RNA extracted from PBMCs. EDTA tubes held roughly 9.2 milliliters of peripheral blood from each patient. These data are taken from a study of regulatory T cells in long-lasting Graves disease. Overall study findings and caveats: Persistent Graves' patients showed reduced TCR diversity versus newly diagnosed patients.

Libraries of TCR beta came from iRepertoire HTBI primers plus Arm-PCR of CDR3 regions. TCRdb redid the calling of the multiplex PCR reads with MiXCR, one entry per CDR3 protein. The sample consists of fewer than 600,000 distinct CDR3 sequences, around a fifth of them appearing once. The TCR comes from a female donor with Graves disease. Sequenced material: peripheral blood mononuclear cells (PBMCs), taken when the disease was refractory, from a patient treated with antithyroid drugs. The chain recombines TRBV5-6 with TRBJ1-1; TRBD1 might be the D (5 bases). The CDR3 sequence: CASSTRRTWGVNTEAFF. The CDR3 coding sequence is TGTGCCAGCAGCACACGGAGGACCTGGGGGGTGAACACTGAAGCTTTCTTT.